This is a list of T cell receptor beta chains from one sample in a study of blood T cell repertoires in COVID-19. Only in-frame clones appear in the TCRdb table, and some are missing; sequencing was by immunoSEQ multiplex PCR. The sample lists around 130,000 clones; roughly three quarters were seen once. Input material: peripheral blood. All receptors derive from a human donor in a cohort sampled during active COVID-19. Both conserved end residues are part of each CDR3. A D gene is named only where the DNA matches it firmly. Clone sizes are given selectively: once, few, many, or a class where the clone is expanded.

D: .
J: TRBJ1-3
V: TRBV6-5
size: .
DNA: TGTGCCAGCAGTTCCGGACACCCGATATCTGGAAACACCATATATTTT
CDR3: CASSSGHPISGNTIYF

D: TRBD1
J: TRBJ1-6
V: TRBV2
size: .
DNA: TGTGCCAGCATTCTAGACAGGGGAGATTCACCCCTCCACTTT
CDR3: CASILDRGDSPLHF

D: .
J: TRBJ1-1
V: TRBV11-3
size: .
DNA: TGTGCCAGCGTCGGCGGGAACACTGAAGCTTTCTTT
CDR3: CASVGGNTEAFF

D: .
J: TRBJ1-1
V: TRBV7-8
size: .
DNA: TGTGCCAGCAGCTTAGGTGGACAGCTGAACACTGAAGCTTTCTTT
CDR3: CASSLGGQLNTEAFF

D: TRBD1
J: TRBJ2-7
V: TRBV11-2
size: .
DNA: TGTGCCAGCAGCTTAGTTCCCGGGACAGGGTACGAGCAGTACTTC
CDR3: CASSLVPGTGYEQYF

D: .
J: TRBJ2-7
V: TRBV3-1/TRBV3-2
size: .
DNA: TGTGCCAGCAGCCTAATACGAGCGGCCGAGCAGTACTTC
CDR3: CASSLIRAAEQYF

D: TRBD1
J: TRBJ1-1
V: TRBV6-5
size: .
DNA: TGTGCCAGCAATACAGGGGGCGCGGGCACTGAAGCTTTCTTT
CDR3: CASNTGGAGTEAFF

D: .
J: TRBJ2-4
V: TRBV13
size: .
DNA: TGTGCCAGCAGCTTACCACCGGCGGACATTCAGTACTTC
CDR3: CASSLPPADIQYF

D: TRBD1
J: TRBJ2-7
V: TRBV27
size: .
DNA: TGTGCCAGCAGTTCTCCGGGACAGGGGTACTACGAGCAGTACTTC
CDR3: CASSSPGQGYYEQYF

D: .
J: TRBJ2-7
V: TRBV27
size: .
DNA: TGTGCCAGCAGTTTGCGGGGCTCCTACGAGCAGTACTTC
CDR3: CASSLRGSYEQYF

D: TRBD1
J: TRBJ2-2
V: TRBV28
size: .
DNA: TGTGCCAGCAGTTTAGGGGACAGGGAAACCGGGGAGCTGTTTTTT
CDR3: CASSLGDRETGELFF

D: TRBD2
J: TRBJ2-1
V: TRBV7-9
size: .
DNA: TGTGCCAGCAGCTTATGGGGACTAGCGGGATCCCTACCGCGGAGTGAGCAGTTCTTC
CDR3: CASSLWGLAGSLPRSEQFF

D: .
J: TRBJ2-2
V: TRBV29-1
size: few
DNA: TGCAGCGTTGAATTCGGGGGTGGGGCCGGGGAGCTGTTTTTT
CDR3: CSVEFGGGAGELFF

D: TRBD1
J: TRBJ2-6
V: TRBV5-1
size: once
DNA: TGCGCCAGCAGCTTCCAGGGGGCGACCCTCTCTGGGGCCAACGTCCTGACTTTC
CDR3: CASSFQGATLSGANVLTF

D: .
J: TRBJ1-3
V: TRBV21-1
size: .
DNA: TGTGCCAGCAGCAAAGAGGGCCTGGACATTCCTTACTCTGGAAACACCATATATTTT
CDR3: CASSKEGLDIPYSGNTIYF

D: .
J: TRBJ2-7
V: TRBV2
size: .
DNA: TGTGCCAGCAGTTCGGGAACCCTCTACGAGCAGTACTTC
CDR3: CASSSGTLYEQYF

D: .
J: TRBJ1-4
V: TRBV3-1/TRBV3-2
size: .
DNA: TGTGCCAGCAGCCAAGATCTAGGCGGAGAGAATGAAAAACTGTTTTTT
CDR3: CASSQDLGGENEKLFF

D: .
J: TRBJ2-7
V: TRBV27
size: .
DNA: TGTGCCAGCAGTTTAGCAGGGTTCGGCGAGCAGTACTTC
CDR3: CASSLAGFGEQYF

D: .
J: TRBJ1-5
V: TRBV19
size: once
DNA: TGTGCCAGTACAGGGGCCTCTTTTGATAGCAATCAGCCCCAGCATTTT
CDR3: CASTGASFDSNQPQHF

D: TRBD2
J: TRBJ2-7
V: TRBV3-1/TRBV3-2
size: .
DNA: TGTGCCAGCAGCCAAGGGGAGGGGCTTGACGGCGACGAGCAGTACTTC
CDR3: CASSQGEGLDGDEQYF

D: .
J: TRBJ2-7
V: TRBV11-2
size: .
DNA: TGTGCCAGCAGCGCAGGGGACTACGAGCAGTACTTC
CDR3: CASSAGDYEQYF

D: .
J: TRBJ2-3
V: TRBV7-9
size: .
DNA: TGTGCCAGCAGCTTAGGGCAATTTAGCACAGATACGCAGTATTTT
CDR3: CASSLGQFSTDTQYF

D: TRBD1
J: TRBJ1-4
V: TRBV5-5
size: .
DNA: TGTGCCAGCAGCATGACAGGGTTGGGGGAAAAACTGTTTTTT
CDR3: CASSMTGLGEKLFF

D: TRBD1
J: TRBJ1-1
V: TRBV28
size: .
DNA: TGTGCCAGCAGTGGGACAGGGGGCTGGACTGAAGCTTTCTTT
CDR3: CASSGTGGWTEAFF

D: TRBD1
J: TRBJ1-2
V: TRBV19
size: .
DNA: TGTGCCAGTAGCCACCGGGACAGGCGGCTATCCAACTATGGCTACACCTTC
CDR3: CASSHRDRRLSNYGYTF

D: TRBD1
J: TRBJ2-6
V: TRBV7-6
size: .
DNA: TGTGCCAGCAGCTCCCCCGGGACAGGGGCCTCTGGGGCCAACGTCCTGACTTTC
CDR3: CASSSPGTGASGANVLTF

D: .
J: TRBJ2-7
V: TRBV19
size: .
DNA: TGTGCCACCAGGGGGGATACATACTACGAGCAGTACTTC
CDR3: CATRGDTYYEQYF

D: .
J: TRBJ2-2
V: TRBV10-2
size: few
DNA: TGCGCCAGCAGTGTGTCATCCAGGACCGGGGAGCTGTTTTTT
CDR3: CASSVSSRTGELFF

D: .
J: TRBJ1-6
V: TRBV5-1
size: .
DNA: TGCGCCAGCAGCTTCGGACAGTACGATTCACCCCTCCACTTT
CDR3: CASSFGQYDSPLHF

D: .
J: TRBJ1-2
V: TRBV19
size: .
DNA: TGTGCCAGTAGCTACTTAGAAAAGACAGTTTCTTTCGGAGTCTATGGCTACACCTTC
CDR3: CASSYLEKTVSFGVYGYTF